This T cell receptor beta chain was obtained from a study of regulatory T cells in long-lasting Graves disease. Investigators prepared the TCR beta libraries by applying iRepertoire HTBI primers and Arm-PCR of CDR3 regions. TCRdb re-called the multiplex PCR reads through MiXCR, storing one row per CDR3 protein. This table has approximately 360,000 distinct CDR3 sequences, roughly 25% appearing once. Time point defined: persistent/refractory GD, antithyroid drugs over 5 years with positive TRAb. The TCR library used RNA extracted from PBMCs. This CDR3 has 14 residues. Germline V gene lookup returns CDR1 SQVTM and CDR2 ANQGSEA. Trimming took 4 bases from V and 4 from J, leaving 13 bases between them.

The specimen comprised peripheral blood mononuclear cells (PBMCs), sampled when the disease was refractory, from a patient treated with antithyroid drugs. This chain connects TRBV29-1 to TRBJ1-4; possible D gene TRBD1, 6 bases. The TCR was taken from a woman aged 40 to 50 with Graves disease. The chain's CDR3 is CSVGQESFNEKLFF. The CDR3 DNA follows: TGCAGCGTTGGACAGGAGAGTTTTAATGAAAAACTGTTTTTT.